This T cell receptor beta chain was identified in a study of T cell changes during pregnancy in multiple sclerosis. Per the germline V gene, CDR1 is SGHKS and CDR2 is YYEKEE (reference sequence). This CDR3 contains 12 residues. V was cut by 0 bases and J by 6 bases, with 4 bases left in between. The repertoire was sequenced with immunoSEQ multiplex PCR; TCRdb's copy has only in-frame clones and lacks some. The table includes some 81,000 clones, approximately 89% detected once. Sequencing was performed on peripheral blood, taken before pregnancy. This TCR came from a female donor with multiple sclerosis, enrolled in a pregnancy study. The genes are TRBV5-5 and TRBJ1-5; the D is unclear. The CDR3 is CASSLAGQPQHF. CDR3 nucleotides: TGTGCCAGCAGCTTGGCGGGTCAGCCCCAGCATTTT.